Below are 10 T cell receptor beta chains sequenced from a single sample in a study of cytomegalovirus exposure and HLA in healthy donors (dated by TCRdb to the late 2010s). Library creation used the immunoSEQ multiplex PCR assay. For the multiplex PCR, a mixture combining 60 forward primers for TCR Vbeta segments and 13 reverse primers for TCR Jbeta segments was used. TCRdb obtained this table from immuneACCESS and retained in-frame rearrangements with V and J assigned. These tables miss some clones; where compared with another copy, unresolved V genes account for less than half of the shortfall, and the remainder is unexplained. This sample holds tens of thousands of clones; 60% to 80% were observed only once. The ten biggest clones cover about 3.6% of the sample. Sequenced: PBMCs. These receptors came from a woman aged 40 to 50 in good health and CMV-seropositive.

V and J are TRBV7-9 and TRBJ2-7; perhaps TRBD2 as D (6 bases). Germline V gives CDR1 SEHNR, CDR2 FQNEAQ (reference sequence). With 4 bases removed from V and 7 bases from J, the gap between germline ends came to 20 bases. This CDR3 is 15 amino acids long. CDR3 sequence reads: CASSSGLYPSGEQYF. Here the CDR3 DNA reads TGTGCCAGCAGCTCGGGACTTTATCCTTCGGGAGAGCAGTACTTC.

CDR3 coding DNA: TGCGCCAGCAGCCCGGACAGGGTCTACAATGAGCAGTTCTTC. Translating gives CASSPDRVYNEQFF. The chain joins TRBV4-1 to TRBJ2-1; 8 bases are shared with TRBD1. The germline V gene has CDR1 MGHRA and CDR2 YSYEKL. The CDR3 runs to 14 residues. After removal of 4 bases from V and 3 bases from J, the junction contained 2 bases not matched to a gene.

The rearrangement links TRBV7-2 to TRBJ1-1; 8 bases agree with TRBD1. In germline, CDR1 is SGHTA, CDR2 FQGNSA. Trimming removed 5 bases from V and 5 bases from J; junction bases left unmatched: 10. There are 15 residues in the CDR3. DNA for the CDR3: TGTGCCAGCAGCCCCCGACCCAGGGGGCGGACTGAAGCTTTCTTT. Translation: CASSPRPRGRTEAFF.

Only a few counts were recorded for this clone. This chain uses TRBV4-1 with TRBJ2-1; perhaps TRBD2 as D (5 bases). The CDR3 covers 15 residues. Trimming removed 6 bases from V and 1 base from J, with 13 bases in between. Germline V gene data show CDR1 as MGHRA and CDR2 as YSYEKL. The CDR3 DNA sequence: TGCGCCAGCAGGGAGGAGTCATCGTCCTACAATGAGCAGTTCTTC. Translated: CASREESSSYNEQFF.

This clone was observed a single time. CDR3 in amino acids: CASSLAGEKLFF. The CDR3 bases are TGCGCCAGCAGCTTGGCCGGGGAGAAGCTGTTTTTT. The V and J genes are TRBV5-1 and TRBJ2-2, with a possible D match to TRBD2 (5 bases). The V and J ends lost 0 bases and 12 bases respectively, with 9 bases between them. Looked up from germline, CDR1 is SGHRS and CDR2 is YFSETQ. This CDR3 region has 12 residues. Supplemented by reference TRBV5-1 and TRBJ2-2, the full variable domain reads KAGVTQTPRYLIKTRGQQVTLSCSPISGHRSVSWYQQTPGQGLQFLFEYFSETQRNKGNFPGRFSGRQFSNSRSEMNVSTLELGDSALYLCASSLAGEKLFFGEGSRLTVL.

The chain joins TRBV19 to TRBJ1-1; 7 bases map to TRBD1. In germline, CDR1 is LNHDA, CDR2 SQIVND (reference sequence). With 8 bases clipped from V and 6 bases from J, the junction kept 18 bases outside the gene matches. The CDR3 runs 16 residues. The CDR3: CASFPSYRDRVSEAFF. Here the CDR3 DNA reads TGTGCCAGTTTTCCCTCGTACCGGGACAGAGTCTCTGAAGCTTTCTTT.

V and J are TRBV7-9 and TRBJ1-3, with D possibly TRBD1 on 6 matching bases. The CDR3 is 15 amino acids. V dropped 1 base and J dropped 1 base, with 8 bases sitting between them. Germline V lookup: CDR1 SEHNR, CDR2 FQNEAQ (reference sequence). Here the CDR3 reads CASSLDRESGNTIYF. CDR3 DNA sequence: TGTGCCAGCAGCTTAGACAGGGAATCTGGAAACACCATATATTTT.

Only one count was recorded for this clone. V usage is TRBV19 and J usage is TRBJ1-1; possibly TRBD1 for D (5 bases). This CDR3 comprises 13 residues. V lost 8 bases, J lost 5 bases, and 15 bases lay in between. Germline-derived CDR1 and CDR2 are LNHDA and SQIVND (reference sequence). CDR3 region: CASGRGALTEAFF. The CDR3 DNA sequence: TGTGCCAGTGGCCGTGGGGCATTGACTGAAGCTTTCTTT.

The chain recombines TRBV5-1 with TRBJ1-1, with D uncertain. V lost 0 bases, J lost 0 bases, and 9 bases lay in between. Per the germline V gene, CDR1 is SGHRS and CDR2 is YFSETQ. The CDR3 is made up of 15 amino acids. CDR3 DNA sequence: TGCGCCAGCAGCTTGGTCGGAGGTCTGAACACTGAAGCTTTCTTT. The encoded protein is CASSLVGGLNTEAFF.

The rearrangement joins TRBV5-1 to TRBJ1-6, with 8 bases matching TRBD1. J was trimmed by 10 bases and V by 4 bases; bases with no gene match: 7. The germline V gene has CDR1 SGHRS and CDR2 YFSETQ. The CDR3 has 14 residues. CDR3 bases: TGCGCCAGCAGCACCGGACAGGGCGGGTCACCCCTCCACTTT. Translating gives CASSTGQGGSPLHF.